This T cell receptor beta chain originates from a study of monozygotic twins with inflammatory bowel disease. This CDR3 spans 14 amino acids. Germline V CDR1 and CDR2: SGHNT, YENEEA. Isolation of total RNA was performed on whole blood, with no prior T cell sorting. TCRdb reanalyzed the 5' RACE reads and collapses them to one entry per CDR3 protein, without DNA. The listing records some 99,000 distinct CDR3 sequences. The material sequenced was blood. The clonotype was recovered from a human donor with ulcerative colitis or Crohn's disease, or a healthy co-twin of an affected twin (not recorded which). The chain employs TRBV11-3 and TRBJ2-2. The CDR3 is CASTDADEDGELFF.